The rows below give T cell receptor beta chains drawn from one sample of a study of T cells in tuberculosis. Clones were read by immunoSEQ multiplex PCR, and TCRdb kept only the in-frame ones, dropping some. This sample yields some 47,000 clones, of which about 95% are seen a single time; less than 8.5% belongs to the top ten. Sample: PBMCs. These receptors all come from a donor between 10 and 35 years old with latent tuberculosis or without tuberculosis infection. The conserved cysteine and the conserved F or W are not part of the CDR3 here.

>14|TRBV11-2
ASSLGHPGTGVEQY
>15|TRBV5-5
ASSLVVVQGPLYEQY
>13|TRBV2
ASSDQGARGTEAF
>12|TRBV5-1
ASSLQGTNEKLF
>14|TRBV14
ASSQIGGGAVTEAF
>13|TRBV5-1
ASSLEQGEANIQY
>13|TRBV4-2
ASSRPGGGRYERY
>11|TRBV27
ASDSGLHNEQF
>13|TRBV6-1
ASNMDRYSNQPQH
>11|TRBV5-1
ASSLTGVDGYT
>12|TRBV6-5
ASSTGLALYEQY
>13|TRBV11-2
ASSPKGQKNTEAF
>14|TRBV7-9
ASGPASSLIYNEQF